This T cell receptor (beta chain) was found in a study of control samples from healthy donors and cancer patients. This clone has only one observation. Trimming took off 3 bases at V and 0 bases at J, with 21 bases between the two ends. CDR1 is LNHDA and CDR2 is SQIVND in the germline V gene (reference sequence). The CDR3 extends over 19 amino acids. The protocol was immunoSEQ multiplex PCR, while the TCRdb copy is restricted to in-frame clones and leaves out a portion. The data show roughly 50,000 clones, approximately 95% seen once. The chain uses TRBV19 and TRBJ1-3; D is unresolved. Material for sequencing was blood. The receptor comes from a woman in her thirties in good health. CDR3 sequence: CASSIFGAGPDVSGNTIYF. CDR3 coding DNA: TGTGCCAGTAGTATCTTTGGAGCGGGCCCTGACGTCTCTGGAAACACCATATATTTT.